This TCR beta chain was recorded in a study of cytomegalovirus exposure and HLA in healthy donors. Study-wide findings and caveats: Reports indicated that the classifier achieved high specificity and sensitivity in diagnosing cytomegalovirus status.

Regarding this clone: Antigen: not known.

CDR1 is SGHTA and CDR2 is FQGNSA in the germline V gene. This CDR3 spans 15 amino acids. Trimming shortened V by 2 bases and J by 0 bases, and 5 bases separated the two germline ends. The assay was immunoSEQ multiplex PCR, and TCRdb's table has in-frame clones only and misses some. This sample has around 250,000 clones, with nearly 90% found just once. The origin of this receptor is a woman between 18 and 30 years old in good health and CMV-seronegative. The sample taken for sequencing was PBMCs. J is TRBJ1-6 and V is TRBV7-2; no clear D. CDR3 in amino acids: CASSLRSSYNSPLHF. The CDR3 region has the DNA TGTGCCAGCAGCTTACGGAGCTCCTATAATTCACCCCTCCACTTT.